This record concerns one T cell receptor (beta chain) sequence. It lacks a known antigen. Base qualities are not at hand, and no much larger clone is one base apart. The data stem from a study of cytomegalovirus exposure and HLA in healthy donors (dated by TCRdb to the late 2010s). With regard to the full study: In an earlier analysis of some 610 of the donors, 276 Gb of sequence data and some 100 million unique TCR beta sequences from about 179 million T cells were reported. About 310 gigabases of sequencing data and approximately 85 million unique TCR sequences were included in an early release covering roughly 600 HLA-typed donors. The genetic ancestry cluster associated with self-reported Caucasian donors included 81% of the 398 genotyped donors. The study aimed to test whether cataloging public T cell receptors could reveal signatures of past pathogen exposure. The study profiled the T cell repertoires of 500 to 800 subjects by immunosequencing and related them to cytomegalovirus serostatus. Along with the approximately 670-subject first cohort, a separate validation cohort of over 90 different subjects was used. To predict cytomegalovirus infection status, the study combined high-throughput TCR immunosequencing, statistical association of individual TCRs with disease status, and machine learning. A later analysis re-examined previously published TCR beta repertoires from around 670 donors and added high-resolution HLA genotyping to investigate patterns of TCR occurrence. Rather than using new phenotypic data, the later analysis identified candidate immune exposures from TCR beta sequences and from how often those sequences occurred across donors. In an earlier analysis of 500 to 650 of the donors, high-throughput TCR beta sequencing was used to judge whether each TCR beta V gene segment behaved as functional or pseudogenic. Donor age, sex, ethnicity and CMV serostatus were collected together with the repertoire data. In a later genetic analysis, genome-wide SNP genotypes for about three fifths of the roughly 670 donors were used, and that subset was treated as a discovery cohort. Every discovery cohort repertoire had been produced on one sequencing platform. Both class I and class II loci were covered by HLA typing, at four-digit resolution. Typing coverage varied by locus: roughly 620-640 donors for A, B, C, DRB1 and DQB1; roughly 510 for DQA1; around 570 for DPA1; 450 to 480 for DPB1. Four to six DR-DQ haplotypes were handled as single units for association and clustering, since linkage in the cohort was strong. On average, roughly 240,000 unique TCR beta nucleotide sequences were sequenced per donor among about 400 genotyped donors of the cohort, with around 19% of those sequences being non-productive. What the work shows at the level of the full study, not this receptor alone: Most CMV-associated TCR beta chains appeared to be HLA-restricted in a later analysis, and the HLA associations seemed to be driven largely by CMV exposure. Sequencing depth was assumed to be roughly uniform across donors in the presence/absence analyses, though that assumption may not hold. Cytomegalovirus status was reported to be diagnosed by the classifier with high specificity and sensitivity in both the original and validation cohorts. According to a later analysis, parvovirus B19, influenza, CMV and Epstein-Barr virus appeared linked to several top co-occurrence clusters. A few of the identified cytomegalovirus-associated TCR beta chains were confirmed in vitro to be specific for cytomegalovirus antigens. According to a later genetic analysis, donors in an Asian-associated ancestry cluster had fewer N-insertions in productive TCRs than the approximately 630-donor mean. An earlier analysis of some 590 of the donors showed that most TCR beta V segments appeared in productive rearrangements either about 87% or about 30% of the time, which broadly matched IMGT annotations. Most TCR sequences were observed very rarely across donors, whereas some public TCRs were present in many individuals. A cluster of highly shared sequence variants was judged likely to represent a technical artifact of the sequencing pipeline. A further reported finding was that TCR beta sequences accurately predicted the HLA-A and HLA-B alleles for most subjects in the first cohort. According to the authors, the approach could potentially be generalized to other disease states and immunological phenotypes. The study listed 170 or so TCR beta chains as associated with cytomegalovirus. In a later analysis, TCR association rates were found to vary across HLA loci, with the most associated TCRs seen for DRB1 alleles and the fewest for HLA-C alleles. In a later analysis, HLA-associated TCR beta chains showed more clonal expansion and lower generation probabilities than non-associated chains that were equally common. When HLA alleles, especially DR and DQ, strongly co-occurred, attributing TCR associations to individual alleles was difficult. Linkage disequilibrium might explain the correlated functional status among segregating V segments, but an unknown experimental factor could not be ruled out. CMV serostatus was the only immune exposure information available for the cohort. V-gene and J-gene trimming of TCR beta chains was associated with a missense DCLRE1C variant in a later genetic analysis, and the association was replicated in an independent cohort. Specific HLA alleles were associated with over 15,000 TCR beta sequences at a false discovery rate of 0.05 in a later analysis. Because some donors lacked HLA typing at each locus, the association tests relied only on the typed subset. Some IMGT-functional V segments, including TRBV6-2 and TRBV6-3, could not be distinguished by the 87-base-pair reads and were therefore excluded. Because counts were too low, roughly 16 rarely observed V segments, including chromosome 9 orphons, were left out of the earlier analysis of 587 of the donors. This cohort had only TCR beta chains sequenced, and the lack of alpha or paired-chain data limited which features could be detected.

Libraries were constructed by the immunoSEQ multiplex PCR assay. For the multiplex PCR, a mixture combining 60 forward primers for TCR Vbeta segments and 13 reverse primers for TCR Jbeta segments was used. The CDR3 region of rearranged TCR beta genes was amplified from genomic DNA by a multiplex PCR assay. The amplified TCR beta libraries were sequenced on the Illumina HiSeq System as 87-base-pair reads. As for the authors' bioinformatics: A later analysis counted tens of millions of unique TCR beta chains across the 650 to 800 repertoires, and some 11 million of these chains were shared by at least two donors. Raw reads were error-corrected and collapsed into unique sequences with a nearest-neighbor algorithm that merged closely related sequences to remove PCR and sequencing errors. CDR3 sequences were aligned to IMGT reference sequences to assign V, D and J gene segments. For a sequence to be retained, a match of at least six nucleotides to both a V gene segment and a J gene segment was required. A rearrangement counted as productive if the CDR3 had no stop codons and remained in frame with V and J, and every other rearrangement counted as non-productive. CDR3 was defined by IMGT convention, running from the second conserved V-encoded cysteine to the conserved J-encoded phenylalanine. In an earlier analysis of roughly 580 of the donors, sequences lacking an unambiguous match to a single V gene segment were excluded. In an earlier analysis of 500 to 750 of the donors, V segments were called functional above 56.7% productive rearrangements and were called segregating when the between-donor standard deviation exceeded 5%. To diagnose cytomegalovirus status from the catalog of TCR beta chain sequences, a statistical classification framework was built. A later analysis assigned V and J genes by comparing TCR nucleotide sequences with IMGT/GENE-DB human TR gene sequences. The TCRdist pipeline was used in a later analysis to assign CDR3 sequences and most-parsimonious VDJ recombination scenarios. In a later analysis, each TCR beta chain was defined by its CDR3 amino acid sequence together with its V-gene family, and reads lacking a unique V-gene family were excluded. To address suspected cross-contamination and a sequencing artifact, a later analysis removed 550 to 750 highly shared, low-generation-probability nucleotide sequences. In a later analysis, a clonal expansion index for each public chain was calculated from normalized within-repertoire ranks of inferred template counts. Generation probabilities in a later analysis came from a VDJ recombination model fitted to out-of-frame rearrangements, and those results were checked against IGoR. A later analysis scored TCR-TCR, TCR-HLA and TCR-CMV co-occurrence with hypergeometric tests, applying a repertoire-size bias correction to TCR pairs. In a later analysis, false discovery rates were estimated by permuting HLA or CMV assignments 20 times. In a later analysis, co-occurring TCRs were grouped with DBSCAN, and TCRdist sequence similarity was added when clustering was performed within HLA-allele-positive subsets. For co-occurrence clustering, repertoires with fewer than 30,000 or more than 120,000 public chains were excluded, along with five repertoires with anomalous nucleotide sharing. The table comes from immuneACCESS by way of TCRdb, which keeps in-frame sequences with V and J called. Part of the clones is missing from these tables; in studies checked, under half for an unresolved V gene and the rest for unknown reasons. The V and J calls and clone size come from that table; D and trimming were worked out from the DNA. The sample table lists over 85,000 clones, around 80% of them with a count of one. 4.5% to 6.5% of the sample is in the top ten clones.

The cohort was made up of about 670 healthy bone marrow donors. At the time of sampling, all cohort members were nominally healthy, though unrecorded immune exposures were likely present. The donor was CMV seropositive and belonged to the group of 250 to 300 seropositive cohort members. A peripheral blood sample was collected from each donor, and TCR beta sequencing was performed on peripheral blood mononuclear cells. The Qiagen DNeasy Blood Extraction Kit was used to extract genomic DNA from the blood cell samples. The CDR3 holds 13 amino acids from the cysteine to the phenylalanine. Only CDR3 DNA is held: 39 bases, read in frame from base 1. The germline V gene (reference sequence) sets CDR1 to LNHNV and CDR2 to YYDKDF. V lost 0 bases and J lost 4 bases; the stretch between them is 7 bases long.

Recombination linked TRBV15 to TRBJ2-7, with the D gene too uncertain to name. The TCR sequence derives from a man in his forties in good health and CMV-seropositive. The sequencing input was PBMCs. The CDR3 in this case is CATSRDLQYEQYF. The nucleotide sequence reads TGTGCCACCAGCAGAGATTTACAGTACGAGCAGTACTTC.